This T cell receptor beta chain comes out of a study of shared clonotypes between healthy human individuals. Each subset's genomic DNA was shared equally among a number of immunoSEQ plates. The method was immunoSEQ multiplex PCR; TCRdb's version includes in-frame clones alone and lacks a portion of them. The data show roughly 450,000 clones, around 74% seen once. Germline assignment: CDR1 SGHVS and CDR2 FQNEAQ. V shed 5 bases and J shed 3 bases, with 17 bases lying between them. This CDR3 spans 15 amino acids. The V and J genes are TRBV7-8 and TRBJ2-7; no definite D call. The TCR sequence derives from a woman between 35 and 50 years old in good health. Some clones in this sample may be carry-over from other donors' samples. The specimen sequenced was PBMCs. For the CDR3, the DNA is TGTGCCAGCAGCCCAAAGTTTGGGGTTGTCTACGAGCAGTACTTC. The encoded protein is CASSPKFGVVYEQYF.